The present entry profiles one T cell receptor (beta chain) with its context. Participant age was roughly 18 to 100 years, and participants resided in about two dozen US areas. CDR3 size: 15 residues. The V gene end was trimmed by 4 bases and the J gene end by 8 bases; junction bases not matched to a gene: 5. The germline CDR1 and CDR2 sequences are MNHEY and SVGEGT. The sample comes from a study of blood T cell repertoires in COVID-19. About the research overall: Both acute and convalescent COVID-19 samples were obtained from the United States, Italy and Spain. T cells, B-cell-depleted T cells, or PBMCs provided the cDNA or gDNA that served as material.

Data came from immunoSEQ multiplex PCR; TCRdb stores just in-frame clones and leaves some out. The sample carries approximately 300,000 clones, 85% recorded once. The sequenced sample was PBMCs or T cells enriched from blood (not recorded which). This receptor was taken from a woman between 25 and 40 years old who had been exposed to COVID-19. The rearrangement joins TRBV6-2 or TRBV6-3 to TRBJ2-1; TRBD2 aligns across 13 bases. The CDR3 DNA reads TGTGCCAGCAGTTTTACTAGCGGGAGGGCCCATGAGCAGTTCTTC. Translating gives CASSFTSGRAHEQFF.